The 27 T cell receptor gamma chains below all came from one sample that was sequenced in a study of gamma-delta chains in newborns, infants, children. TCRdb re-called clones from the reads via CATT. The repertoire holds 2,600 or so gamma-chain clones, with approximately 40% as singletons. The specimen was blood. These receptors all stem from a child who was a newborn, infant or young child, either healthy, febrile or measles-vaccinated (not recorded which).

This clone was counted between two and nine times. This chain joins TRGV4 and TRGJ1 or TRGJ2. The J gene was not available in TCRdb and was assigned here by matching the DNA to germline segments. Germline CDR1 is EGSTGY and CDR2 is YDSYTSSV. V dropped 2 bases and J dropped 10; count of bases not matched to a gene: 5. The CDR3 runs 11 residues. The CDR3 DNA follows: TGTGCCACCTGGGATGTGCGGAAGAAACTCTTT. It yields the protein CATWDVRKKLF.

This clone was seen more than once but under ten times. This rearrangement joins TRGV5 to TRGJ1 or TRGJ2. TCRdb records no J gene; here it was assigned by comparing the DNA to germline. The V gene end was trimmed by 0 bases and the J gene end by 12 bases; junction bases not matched to a gene: 5. CDR3 length: 11 amino acids. Germline CDR1 reads VINAFY; CDR2 reads YDVSNSKD. CDR3 bases: TGTGCCACCTGGGACAGGCGATCGAAACTCTTT. Translated: CATWDRRSKLF.

The genes are TRGV4 and TRGJ1 or TRGJ2. The J gene was not available in TCRdb and was assigned here by matching the DNA to germline segments. The CDR3 is made up of 14 amino acids. Per germline, CDR1 EGSTGY and CDR2 YDSYTSSV. V lost 1 base and J lost 2; bases outside the gene matches: 5. The CDR3 DNA sequence: TGTGCCACCTGGGATGGAGACTATTATTATAAGAAACTCTTT. Amino acids: CATWDGDYYYKKLF.

There are a few counts of this clone. The same CDR3 arises from other DNA sequences in this sample as well. The gene calls are TRGV2 and TRGJ1 or TRGJ2. TCRdb carries no J gene annotation; the J gene was assigned here by matching the DNA with germline. Per germline, CDR1 EGSNGY and CDR2 YDSYNSKV. This CDR3 contains 13 residues. V gave up 0 bases and J gave up 7 bases; unmatched junction bases: 6. The CDR3: CATWDGRGYKKLF. In DNA, the CDR3 is TGTGCCACCTGGGACGGGCGGGGATATAAGAAACTCTTT.

This chain connects TRGV3 to TRGJ1 or TRGJ2. Germline matching of the DNA provided the J gene here, since TCRdb leaves it blank. Germline trimming cut 0 bases from V and 3 bases from J; bases unmatched to any gene: 8. The V gene's germline CDR1 is VTNTFY and CDR2 YDVSTARD (reference sequence). The CDR3 runs to 15 residues. CDR3 sequence: CATWDRPLLYYKKLF. CDR3 nucleotides: TGTGCCACCTGGGACAGGCCCCTCCTTTATTATAAGAAACTCTTT.

The chain couples TRGV4 to TRGJ1 or TRGJ2. TCRdb leaves out the J gene; it was filled in here by matching the DNA to germline. The V and J ends lost 2 bases and 3 bases, in that order; junction bases with no gene match: 10. Germline-derived CDR1 and CDR2 are EGSTGY and YDSYTSSV. The CDR3 has 15 amino acids. The CDR3 bases are TGTGCCACCTGGGATGCCATACACTCTTATTATAAGAAACTCTTT. The encoded protein is CATWDAIHSYYKKLF.

The chain uses TRGV2 and TRGJP2. TCRdb supplies no J gene; here it was assigned by aligning the nucleotide sequence to germline. The CDR3 runs 16 residues. Per germline, CDR1 EGSNGY and CDR2 YDSYNSKV. The V and J ends lost 1 base and 7 bases, in that order; junction bases with no gene match: 12. The CDR3 here is CATWDGPEGYDWIKTF. The DNA for the CDR3 is TGTGCCACCTGGGACGGTCCCGAAGGGTATGATTGGATCAAGACGTTT.

The sample holds a few counts of this clone. The gene calls are TRGV4 and TRGJP2. Germline CDR1 reads EGSTGY; CDR2 reads YDSYTSSV. V lost 2 bases to trimming and J lost 0 bases; unmatched junction nucleotides: 0. The CDR3 has 14 amino acids. CDR3 region: CATWDDSSDWIKTF. CDR3 nucleotide sequence: TGTGCCACCTGGGATGATAGTAGTGATTGGATCAAGACGTTT.

This clone has a handful of counts. A read error may account for a junction end that differs from germline. The V call is TRGV9, the J call TRGJ1 or TRGJ2. Here the J gene was assigned by germline matching of the DNA, as TCRdb has none. The CDR3 covers 12 residues. Germline CDR1 GITISATS, CDR2 ISYDGTV (reference sequence). This chain's CDR3 is CALWGVYMRKLF. The CDR3 bases are TGTGCCTTGTGGGGGGTGTATATGAGGAAACTCTTT.

The chain links TRGV8 to TRGJ1 or TRGJ2. TCRdb gives no J gene; it was assigned here by matching the DNA to germline. V was pared by 2 bases and J by 3 bases, with 4 bases of the junction left unmatched. Germline CDR1 VENAVY, CDR2 YDSYNSRV. The length of the CDR3 is 13 residues. The CDR3: CATWDIFYYKKLF. CDR3 coding DNA: TGTGCCACCTGGGATATTTTTTATTATAAGAAACTCTTT.

This clone is a singleton in its sample. One end of the junction varies from germline; a read error may be responsible. V gene TRGV5 combines with J gene TRGJ1 or TRGJ2. Because TCRdb records no J gene, it was assigned here through a match of the DNA to germline. The CDR3 has 12 residues. The germline gives CDR1 VINAFY, CDR2 YDVSNSKD. The DNA of the CDR3 is TGCGCCACCTGGGACGAAGGACAAAAGAAACTCTTT. This codes for CATWDEGQKKLF.

The rearrangement links TRGV9 to TRGJP. TCRdb carries no J gene annotation; the J gene was assigned here by matching the DNA with germline. The germline V gene encodes CDR1 GITISATS and CDR2 ISYDGTV (reference sequence). J was trimmed by 9 bases and V by 5 bases; bases with no gene match: 13. This CDR3 has 17 amino acids. The CDR3 DNA sequence: TGTGCCTTGTGGGTGCACCCGAGGGGGTTGGGCAAAAAAATCAAGGTATTT. This codes for CALWVHPRGLGKKIKVF.

In the case of this clone: A clone one base away is much larger, so this may be a read error. The V gene is TRGV4, the J gene TRGJ1 or TRGJ2. Here the J gene came from matching the DNA to germline, since TCRdb omits it. This CDR3 has 14 amino acids. V gave up 3 bases and J gave up 9 bases; unmatched junction bases: 14. CDR1 and CDR2 (germline): EGSTGY, YDSYTSSV. The CDR3 region has the DNA TGTGCCACCTGGGATAGGGGTGGCCGCGTTAAGAAACTCTTT. Protein sequence: CATWDRGGRVKKLF.

This clone turned up a few times. The genes are TRGV2 and TRGJ1 or TRGJ2. In the absence of a J gene in TCRdb, the DNA was matched to germline to assign it here. CDR1 and CDR2 (germline): EGSNGY, YDSYNSKV. Trimming took 5 bases from V and 2 from J; bases not matched to a gene: 3. The CDR3 consists of 12 residues. DNA of the CDR3: TGTGCCACCTGGGTCGATTATTATAAGAAACTCTTT. Amino acids: CATWVDYYKKLF.

Turning to this clone: One end of the junction fails to match germline, which may point to a read error. The rearrangement uses TRGV5 and TRGJ1 or TRGJ2. TCRdb records no J gene; here it was assigned by comparing the DNA to germline. CDR3 length equals 14 residues. Germline V gene sequence: CDR1 VINAFY, CDR2 YDVSNSKD. The CDR3: CATWGRPLYYKKLF. The CDR3 region has the DNA TGTGCCACCTGGGGCAGGCCTCTTTATTATAAGAAACTCTTT.

To note about this clone: Additional DNA sequences in this sample encode the identical CDR3. J is TRGJ1 or TRGJ2 and V is TRGV3. The J gene, left out of TCRdb, was set here by checking the DNA against germline. The junction had 6 bases not matched to a gene; V was cut back by 0 bases and J by 4 bases. In germline, CDR1 is VTNTFY, CDR2 YDVSTARD (reference sequence). This CDR3 has 14 residues. The CDR3: CATWDRLGYYKKLF. CDR3 nucleotide sequence: TGTGCCACCTGGGACAGGCTGGGCTATTATAAGAAACTCTTT.

By share of the sample, this clone is large. The gene calls are TRGV4 and TRGJ1 or TRGJ2. No J gene is reported in TCRdb; it was inferred here by comparing the DNA with germline. The V gene end was trimmed by 0 bases and the J gene end by 6 bases; junction bases not matched to a gene: 2. This CDR3 spans 12 amino acids. Germline values: CDR1 EGSTGY, CDR2 YDSYTSSV. CDR3 nucleotides: TGTGCCACCTGGGATGGGCTTTATAAGAAACTCTTT. Translating it yields CATWDGLYKKLF.

The V gene is TRGV3, the J gene TRGJ1 or TRGJ2. Assignment of the J gene here rests on matching the DNA to germline, because TCRdb gives none. Losses at the gene ends were 4 bases for V and 0 bases for J; bases not matched to a gene: 3. This CDR3 is built from 13 residues. Germline V gene data show CDR1 as VTNTFY and CDR2 as YDVSTARD (reference sequence). CDR3: CATWEPNYYKKLF. CDR3 DNA sequence: TGTGCCACCTGGGAACCGAATTATTATAAGAAACTCTTT.

This chain links TRGV4 with TRGJ1 or TRGJ2. TCRdb carries no J gene annotation; the J gene was assigned here by matching the DNA with germline. This CDR3 has 12 amino acids. Per the germline V gene, CDR1 is EGSTGY and CDR2 is YDSYTSSV. V was pared by 6 bases and J by 3 bases, with 5 bases of the junction left unmatched. The CDR3 bases are TGTGCCACCTGGACGATTTATTATAAGAAACTCTTT. Translating it yields CATWTIYYKKLF.

This clone came up once. V usage is TRGV4 and J usage is TRGJP1. No J gene was available from TCRdb, and it was assigned here by a germline match of the DNA. The CDR3 is 13 residues long. Germline assignment: CDR1 EGSTGY and CDR2 YDSYTSSV. V lost 3 bases and J lost 7; bases outside the gene matches: 5. In DNA, the CDR3 is TGTGCCACCTGGGATCCTTGTGGTTGGTTCAAGATATTT. Translation gives CATWDPCGWFKIF.

The table lists this clone with a few counts. The chain is built from TRGV3 and TRGJ1 or TRGJ2. TCRdb gives no J gene; it was assigned here by matching the DNA to germline. The CDR3 is 13 amino acids. Germline V gives CDR1 VTNTFY, CDR2 YDVSTARD (reference sequence). V lost 3 bases, J lost 1 base, and 3 bases stayed unmatched. Here the CDR3 DNA reads TGTGCCACCTGGGACGGTAATTATTATAAGAAACTCTTT. It encodes CATWDGNYYKKLF.

Notes on this clone: Other DNA sequences of this sample code for an identical CDR3. V and J are TRGV3 and TRGJ1 or TRGJ2. No J gene was available from TCRdb, and it was assigned here by a germline match of the DNA. This CDR3 is 13 amino acids long. The ends lost 0 bases at V and 4 bases at J; junction bases unmatched: 3. Germline CDR1 and CDR2: VTNTFY and YDVSTARD (reference sequence). CDR3 in amino acids: CATWDRPYYKKLF. DNA of the CDR3: TGTGCCACCTGGGACAGGCCCTATTATAAGAAACTCTTT.

TRGV4 is the V gene, and the J gene was not called. The CDR3 length is 13 residues. CDR1 is EGSTGY, CDR2 YDSYTSSV, per germline. The CDR3, as DNA: TGTGCCACCTGGGCCCCCGTAAGAGAGCAAAAACTCTTT. It is translated as CATWAPVREQKLF.

This clone was counted between two and nine times. The V and J genes are TRGV3 and TRGJ1 or TRGJ2. No J gene was available from TCRdb, and it was assigned here by a germline match of the DNA. V lost 0 bases to trimming and J lost 10 bases; unmatched junction nucleotides: 3. Germline V lookup: CDR1 VTNTFY, CDR2 YDVSTARD (reference sequence). The CDR3 is 11 amino acids. DNA for the CDR3: TGTGCCACCTGGGACAGGCGGAAGAAACTCTTT. It encodes CATWDRRKKLF.

The CDR3 loop reads CATWDRPSYKKLF. Written as DNA, the CDR3 is TGTGCCACCTGGGACAGGCCCAGTTATAAGAAACTCTTT. V and J are TRGV3 and TRGJ1 or TRGJ2. No J gene was available from TCRdb, and it was assigned here by a germline match of the DNA. Germline CDR1 VTNTFY, CDR2 YDVSTARD (reference sequence). The CDR3 is 13 amino acids. Trimming at V came to 0 bases and at J to 6 bases, leaving 5 bases not matched to a gene.

A note on this clone: This same CDR3 is encoded by further DNA sequences in the sample. This chain connects TRGV3 to TRGJ1 or TRGJ2. As TCRdb names no J gene, one was assigned here on the basis of a DNA match to germline. With 0 bases clipped from V and 4 bases from J, the junction kept 6 bases outside the gene matches. CDR1 is VTNTFY and CDR2 is YDVSTARD in the germline V gene (reference sequence). This CDR3 is built from 14 residues. The CDR3 bases are TGTGCCACCTGGGACAGGCTAGGCTATTATAAGAAACTCTTT. Its protein is CATWDRLGYYKKLF.

A note on this clone: An end of the junction does not agree with germline; a read error may underlie this. V and J are TRGV3 and TRGJ1 or TRGJ2. As TCRdb names no J gene, one was assigned here on the basis of a DNA match to germline. Germline V gene data show CDR1 as VTNTFY and CDR2 as YDVSTARD (reference sequence). This CDR3 is built from 14 residues. Written as DNA, the CDR3 is TGTGCCGCCTGGGACAATCTGAATTATTATAAGAAACTCTTT. It yields the protein CAAWDNLNYYKKLF.